Detailed here is one TCR beta chain. Its specificity is unknown. The data were taken from a study of cytomegalovirus exposure and HLA in healthy donors. On the study more broadly: According to later analysis, the same platform produced the 120 validation and around 730 first-cohort repertoires.

Findings and limits, study-wide: The study flagged some 170 TCR beta chains as cytomegalovirus-associated.

Some clones are missing from TCRdb's copy, which holds only in-frame ones; the method was immunoSEQ multiplex PCR. In the table there are tens of thousands of clones, about 90% of which are singletons. V lost 7 bases and J lost 0, with 11 bases in between. The CDR3 length is 14 residues. Germline CDR1 and CDR2: SEHNR and FQNEAQ (reference sequence). The source material was PBMCs. The chain combines TRBV7-9 with TRBJ2-3; no definite D call. This clonotype originated in a man aged 18 to 35 in good health and CMV-seronegative. The CDR3 is CASTLVSSTDTQYF. Written as DNA, the CDR3 is TGTGCCAGCACCCTAGTCAGCAGCACAGATACGCAGTATTTT.